This TCR beta chain was sequenced during a study of blood T cell repertoires in COVID-19. Sequencing used immunoSEQ multiplex PCR; TCRdb keeps in-frame clones, though not all of them. The data hold about 200,000 clones, with roughly nine tenths observed a single time. Clinical history as reported by participants underpinned cohort assignment. The CDR3 has 14 residues. Trimming took 6 bases from V and 0 from J, leaving 12 bases between them. Germline CDR1 and CDR2: PRHDT and FYEKMQ (reference sequence). The sequenced sample consisted of PBMCs or T cells enriched from blood (not recorded which). The sequence came from a woman aged 25 to 39 with acute COVID-19. V is TRBV13 and J is TRBJ2-7; D is uncertain. The CDR3, as DNA: TGTGCCAGCAGTGATTACGGTAGCTCCTACGAGCAGTACTTC. Translation: CASSDYGSSYEQYF.